This TCR beta chain was sequenced for a study of T cells in Graves' hyperthyroidism and ophthalmopathy. Study results and limitations: Blood samples included most of the expanded thyroid clonotypes exceeding 0.001.

Hyperthyroidism patients were newly diagnosed, had disease duration under 2 months, and were aged 18 to 65 years. Remarks on this clonotype: Antigen unknown.

Researchers took RNA transcripts and amplified the TCR beta CDR3 regions from them. During a first-round RT-PCR of the TCR CDR3, the HTBI primer set was used. TCRdb reprocessed the multiplex PCR reads via MiXCR and lists one record per CDR3 protein. The sample consists of approximately 600,000 distinct CDR3 sequences, roughly 13% of them appearing once. Source material: blood. This TCR was sampled from a woman in her twenties or thirties with Graves' hyperthyroidism that later progressed to Graves' ophthalmopathy.

CDR3 coding DNA: TGTGCCAGCAGCCCAAAGGTCGGAGAGACTTCCTACGAGCAGTACTTC. Its translation is CASSPKVGETSYEQYF. The chain carries TRBV7-9 and TRBJ2-7; no reliable D call. The CDR3 is 16 residues long. The V end was cut by 5 bases, the J end by 1 base, with 18 bases between. Germline assignment: CDR1 SEHNR and CDR2 FQNEAQ (reference sequence).